This TCR beta chain was documented in a study of monozygotic twins with inflammatory bowel disease. This CDR3 has 16 residues. Germline-derived CDR1 and CDR2 are ENHRY and SYGVKD. TCRdb re-called the 5' RACE reads and shows each CDR3 protein once, DNA omitted. Here the sample table reports 200,000 to 250,000 distinct CDR3 sequences. The source is a human donor with ulcerative colitis or Crohn's disease, or a healthy co-twin of an affected twin (not recorded which). The genes are TRBV10-3 and TRBJ1-1. Sequencing was carried out using blood. CDR3 region: CATSDGVERRDTEAFF.